This is a list of T cell receptor beta chains from one sample in a study of cytomegalovirus exposure and HLA in healthy donors. Generated by immunoSEQ multiplex PCR, the TCRdb table keeps only in-frame clones and is missing some. The sample includes approximately 120,000 clones, 69% of them seen just once. Sequenced sample: PBMCs. The receptors stem from a woman aged 70-85 years in good health and CMV-seropositive. Each CDR3 is given with its conserved first and last residue. The D gene is left open where the match is weak. Rows may omit the clone size; those that give it use once, few, many or a size class.

D gene | clone size | J gene | V gene | CDR3 DNA | CDR3 protein
TRBD1 | - | TRBJ1-5 | TRBV19 | TGTGCCACATCATGGACAGGGCTTAGCAATCAGCCCCAGCATTTT | CATSWTGLSNQPQHF
- | - | TRBJ1-2 | TRBV10-3 | TGTGCCATCAGCCCTGCCCCCCGGGATTACGACTATGGCTACACCTTC | CAISPAPRDYDYGYTF
TRBD2 | few | TRBJ2-7 | TRBV10-3 | TGTGCCATAACCCGGGACCGCGGGAGGGACGAGCAGTACTTC | CAITRDRGRDEQYF
- | - | TRBJ2-3 | TRBV18 | TGTGCCAGCTCACCACAAAACGGCGGGGTCGCAGATACGCAGTATTTT | CASSPQNGGVADTQYF
TRBD1 | - | TRBJ2-5 | TRBV30 | TGTGCCTGGGCCGCCGGGACAGGGGGAGGTTGGCAAGAGACCCAGTACTTC | CAWAAGTGGGWQETQYF
- | - | TRBJ2-1 | TRBV19 | TGTGCCAGTAGTACTAGAGGGCTTGGAGTCGGTGAGCAGTTCTTC | CASSTRGLGVGEQFF
- | - | TRBJ2-2 | TRBV7-6 | TGTGCCAGCAGCCCATACACCGGGGAGCTGTTTTTT | CASSPYTGELFF
- | few | TRBJ2-2 | TRBV2 | TGTGCCAGCAGTGCCCAGGGGACGCACACCGGGGAGCTGTTTTTT | CASSAQGTHTGELFF
- | - | TRBJ2-2 | TRBV18 | TGTGCCAGCTCACAGCTCGGGGAGCTGTTTTTT | CASSQLGELFF
TRBD2 | - | TRBJ2-7 | TRBV7-2 | TGTGCCAGCAGCTTGATAGCGGGGATCCACGAGCAGTACTTC | CASSLIAGIHEQYF
- | - | TRBJ2-5 | TRBV2 | TGTGCCAGCAGTGCTATGAGACAGACGCGGACCCAGTACTTC | CASSAMRQTRTQYF
- | - | TRBJ1-1 | TRBV10-3 | TGTGCCATCAGTGAAAGCCCGGCTGAAGCTTTCTTT | CAISESPAEAFF
- | few | TRBJ1-5 | TRBV2 | TGTGCCAGCAGTGACGACAGTAATAATCAGCCCCAGCATTTT | CASSDDSNNQPQHF
TRBD1 | - | TRBJ2-1 | TRBV28 | TGTGCCAGCATCGATCGGTTGGGGCAGGGGGCAAACAATGAGCAGTTCTTC | CASIDRLGQGANNEQFF
TRBD2 | - | TRBJ2-1 | TRBV7-2 | TGTGCCAGCAGCTACACAAGCGGGGGGGCTGAGCAGTTCTTC | CASSYTSGGAEQFF
- | - | TRBJ1-3 | TRBV7-2 | TGTGCCAGCAGCTTAGGCCTGACGGCGGGGGGAAACACCATATATTTT | CASSLGLTAGGNTIYF
- | - | TRBJ2-5 | TRBV19 | TGTGCCAGTATACAACCCCCCTTCTGGGGAGGAGGGCAAGAGACCCAGTACTTC | CASIQPPFWGGGQETQYF
TRBD2 | - | TRBJ2-1 | TRBV10-1 | TGCGCCAGCAGTGAGTCGGGCGGGGGGAGCAATGAGCAGTTCTTC | CASSESGGGSNEQFF
- | - | TRBJ1-6 | TRBV6-6 | TGTGCCAGCAGTTACGACACCCTCCACTTT | CASSYDTLHF
TRBD2 | - | TRBJ2-7 | TRBV7-9 | TGTGCCAGCAGCCCCTCTGGGGGGGTTAAACTTGGGCAGTACTTC | CASSPSGGVKLGQYF
TRBD1 | once | TRBJ1-1 | TRBV5-6 | TGTGCCAGCAGCTTTGACAGGGGGCGGCTGGGAGCTTTCTTT | CASSFDRGRLGAFF
- | - | TRBJ1-6 | TRBV6-5 | TGTGCCAGCAGAAGGGGGGGTTTAGATAATTCACCCCTCCACTTT | CASRRGGLDNSPLHF
- | - | TRBJ2-3 | TRBV6-5 | TGTGCCAGCAGTTACTCTGCCGGGGGCACAGATACGCAGTATTTT | CASSYSAGGTDTQYF
- | - | TRBJ1-3 | TRBV4-2 | TGTGCCAGCAGCCAAGATCCGGCAGGCTCTGGAAACACCATATATTTT | CASSQDPAGSGNTIYF
TRBD2 | - | TRBJ2-5 | TRBV6-1 | TGTGCCACCCGGGGCGGGGGGGGACAAGAGACCCAGTACTTC | CATRGGGGQETQYF
- | - | TRBJ2-2 | TRBV6-5 | TGTGCCAGCAGTCCAGGGAACACCGGGGAGCTGTTTTTT | CASSPGNTGELFF
- | - | TRBJ1-1 | TRBV6-6 | TGTGCCAGCAGCCCAACAGGGAGCACTGAAGCTTTCTTT | CASSPTGSTEAFF
TRBD1 | - | TRBJ1-1 | TRBV6-5 | TGTGCCAGTTACAGGGGCCCGGCGTTTGGGGCTTTCTTT | CASYRGPAFGAFF
- | few | TRBJ1-3 | TRBV10-3 | TGTGCCATCAGTGGGACAGAATCTGGAAACACCATATATTTT | CAISGTESGNTIYF
TRBD1 | - | TRBJ2-5 | TRBV2 | TGTGCCAGCAGTGTACACAGGGGGCTCGGGGATCTCGAGACCCAGTACTTC | CASSVHRGLGDLETQYF
TRBD2 | - | TRBJ2-3 | TRBV5-1 | TGCGCCAGCAGCTCGAGGCCAACTAGCGGGGGGGCAGCAGATACGCAGTATTTT | CASSSRPTSGGAADTQYF
TRBD2 | - | TRBJ2-7 | TRBV10-3 | TGTGCCACCGGGGGGGGACTAGGGGACGAGCAGTACTTC | CATGGGLGDEQYF
TRBD1 | - | TRBJ1-2 | TRBV5-6 | TGTGCCAGCAGATCCCCGGGACAGGGTAACTATGGCTACACCTTC | CASRSPGQGNYGYTF